A selection of T cell receptor beta chains follows, all from one sample in a study of T cell responses to AZD1222 COVID-19 vaccine. TCRdb's copy holds only in-frame clones and misses some; the assay was immunoSEQ multiplex PCR. Of more than 70,000 clones in the sample, 90% were seen once. Here the sequenced sample was peripheral blood, taken on day 0 of AZD1222 vaccination. These TCRs come from an adult in good health. Both conserved end residues are part of each CDR3. D genes are given only for firm matches. Clone size is shown for a subset of rows, as once, few, many or a class of expanded clone.

cdr3_nt | cdr3_aa | v_call | clone_size | j_call | d_call
TGTGCCAGTAGTATCGGGACAGGGTACCAGCCCCAGCATTTT | CASSIGTGYQPQHF | TRBV19 | NA | TRBJ1-5 | TRBD1
TGTGCCAACAGCCGGGGCGCGACGGCTTACGAGCAGTACTTC | CANSRGATAYEQYF | TRBV28 | NA | TRBJ2-7 | NA
TGCGCCAGCAGCTTGGGAGCGGGGCAGGTAGATACGCAGTATTTT | CASSLGAGQVDTQYF | TRBV5-1 | NA | TRBJ2-3 | TRBD2
TGTGCCAGTAAAAGACAGGCACCCTTTGGGCAGTACTTC | CASKRQAPFGQYF | TRBV12-3/TRBV12-4 | NA | TRBJ2-7 | NA
TGCGCCAGCAGCCAAGATCGGGAGACAGTTTCTGGAAACACCATATATTTT | CASSQDRETVSGNTIYF | TRBV4-1 | NA | TRBJ1-3 | NA
TGCGCCAGCAGCCAAGATCCTGCGGGGACGGGGAATGAAAAACTGTTTTTT | CASSQDPAGTGNEKLFF | TRBV4-1 | NA | TRBJ1-4 | NA
TGCGCCAGCAGCCAAGACGGGGGGATCGGAAATCAGCCCCAGCATTTT | CASSQDGGIGNQPQHF | TRBV4-1 | NA | TRBJ1-5 | NA
TGTGCCAGTAGTATGGGACAGGGGAACGAGCAGTACTTC | CASSMGQGNEQYF | TRBV19 | NA | TRBJ2-7 | TRBD1
TGTGCCAGCAGTTACGGGCCAGGGGAGGCTTTCTTT | CASSYGPGEAFF | TRBV6-2/TRBV6-3 | NA | TRBJ1-1 | NA
TGTGCCAGCAGCCCCCCCGGCTACGAGCAGTACTTC | CASSPPGYEQYF | TRBV7-8 | NA | TRBJ2-7 | NA
TGTGCCATCAGTGAGTTTCAGATCAACTATGGCTACACCTTC | CAISEFQINYGYTF | TRBV10-3 | NA | TRBJ1-2 | NA
TGTGCCAGAAGCTCGACAGGGAGGTACGAGCAGTACTTC | CARSSTGRYEQYF | TRBV7-5 | NA | TRBJ2-7 | NA
TGTGCCAGCAGCCCAGGGGGCGATGGCCATGGCTACACCTTC | CASSPGGDGHGYTF | TRBV6-5 | NA | TRBJ1-2 | TRBD1
TGTGCCAGCAGTTACAGGGCCGACTATGGCTACACCTTC | CASSYRADYGYTF | TRBV25-1 | NA | TRBJ1-2 | NA
TGCAGTGTCCTCGAGCGGGATAAGCAGTTCTTC | CSVLERDKQFF | TRBV20-1 | NA | TRBJ2-1 | TRBD2
TGTGCCTGGAGTCCCCTAGGACAGGGCGGCAATCAGCCCCAGCATTTT | CAWSPLGQGGNQPQHF | TRBV30 | NA | TRBJ1-5 | TRBD1
TGTGCCAGCAGTTCCCCGGGAGGGAAACTGTTTTTT | CASSSPGGKLFF | TRBV12-3/TRBV12-4 | NA | TRBJ1-4 | NA
TGTGCCAGCAGCCGGAACACCGGGGAGCTGTTTTTT | CASSRNTGELFF | TRBV6-4 | NA | TRBJ2-2 | NA
TGTGCCAGTAGGGATGGACTTCAGAACACTGAAGCTTTCTTT | CASRDGLQNTEAFF | TRBV19 | NA | TRBJ1-1 | NA
TGTGCCAGTAGGAGGATTGGCGGGGAGCTGTTTTTT | CASRRIGGELFF | TRBV19 | NA | TRBJ2-2 | NA
TGTGCCAGCAGCTTAGATGGGAGCGATGGCTACACCTTC | CASSLDGSDGYTF | TRBV11-3 | NA | TRBJ1-2 | NA
TGTGCCAGCCATGAAAGACACTATGGCTACACCTTC | CASHERHYGYTF | TRBV5-6 | NA | TRBJ1-2 | NA
TGTGCCTGGGGGCTGGTCAGGGGTAATTCACCCCTCCACTTT | CAWGLVRGNSPLHF | TRBV30 | NA | TRBJ1-6 | NA
TGCGCCAGCAGTGAGATCCAGGGAGACAACACTGAAGCTTTCTTT | CASSEIQGDNTEAFF | TRBV10-2 | NA | TRBJ1-1 | NA
TGTGCCAGCAGCCCGCGGGGGGGCCGAACAGATACGCAGTATTTT | CASSPRGGRTDTQYF | TRBV7-8 | NA | TRBJ2-3 | TRBD2
TGTGCCAGCCGTTCTAGCGGCGGGTCCGAAAAACTGTTTTTT | CASRSSGGSEKLFF | TRBV11-3 | NA | TRBJ1-4 | NA
TGTGCCAGCAGTTTCTCGGCGTACCCGGGGGAGACCCAGTACTTC | CASSFSAYPGETQYF | TRBV27 | NA | TRBJ2-5 | NA
TGTGCCAGCTGGCCGAGGGGGTGGAACGAGCAGTACTTC | CASWPRGWNEQYF | TRBV27 | few | TRBJ2-7 | NA
TGTGCCAGCAGCCAAGGTGGGCGGGGCAATGGCTACACCTTC | CASSQGGRGNGYTF | TRBV3-1/TRBV3-2 | NA | TRBJ1-2 | NA
TGTGCCAGCAGCTTAAGTACCAATCAGCCCCAGCATTTT | CASSLSTNQPQHF | TRBV7-6 | once | TRBJ1-5 | NA
TGTGCCAGCAGCAAGACAGGGGGACAGACCCAGTACTTC | CASSKTGGQTQYF | TRBV5-4 | NA | TRBJ2-5 | TRBD1
TGTGCCAGCAGTCCCTTAACAGGGGGCACTGAAGCTTTCTTT | CASSPLTGGTEAFF | TRBV7-7 | NA | TRBJ1-1 | TRBD1
TGTGCCTGGAGTGAACAGGTTAACTACAATGAGCAGTTCTTC | CAWSEQVNYNEQFF | TRBV30 | few | TRBJ2-1 | NA
TGCGCCCGCGGGATACGGGGGTGTAATGAAAAACTGTTTTTT | CARGIRGCNEKLFF | TRBV23-1 | NA | TRBJ1-4 | NA
TGTGCCACTACGATCCCCCGGGGGGGCACAGATACGCAGTATTTT | CATTIPRGGTDTQYF | TRBV24-1 | once | TRBJ2-3 | TRBD2
TGTGCCAGCAGCTCGGCGAGGGAATCCTACAATGAGCAGTTCTTC | CASSSARESYNEQFF | TRBV7-9 | NA | TRBJ2-1 | NA
TGTGCCAGCCGAGGGGACGTGACTCACACCGGGGAGCTGTTTTTT | CASRGDVTHTGELFF | TRBV6-5 | NA | TRBJ2-2 | NA
TGCGCCAGCAGCCAGAATCATGGTCCCTCCTACAATGAGCAGTTCTTC | CASSQNHGPSYNEQFF | TRBV4-1 | few | TRBJ2-1 | NA
TGTGCCAGCAGCTTATTAGGAGGGTATAATACGCAGTATTTT | CASSLLGGYNTQYF | TRBV11-3 | NA | TRBJ2-3 | NA
TGTGCCAGCAGCTTAGGTCTCGGGACAGGGGAGGATGGCTACACCTTC | CASSLGLGTGEDGYTF | TRBV7-9 | NA | TRBJ1-2 | TRBD1
TGTGCCAGCAGCCGGGGACTAGCGAACACCGGGGAGCTGTTTTTT | CASSRGLANTGELFF | TRBV4-2 | NA | TRBJ2-2 | TRBD2
TGTGCCAGCAGTTGGGCGGGGGTCGACCAGCCCCAGCATTTT | CASSWAGVDQPQHF | TRBV28 | NA | TRBJ1-5 | NA
TGTGCCTGGAGTGACCTCAGGGGGCCTGGGGGCACCATATATTTT | CAWSDLRGPGGTIYF | TRBV30 | few | TRBJ1-3 | TRBD1
TGTGCCAGCTCACCATCGAGGGCAGATACGCAGTATTTT | CASSPSRADTQYF | TRBV18 | NA | TRBJ2-3 | NA
TGTGCCAGCAGTCTCGGGGGGGGCTTCCGAGCTTTCTTT | CASSLGGGFRAFF | TRBV11-1 | NA | TRBJ1-1 | NA
TGTGCCAGCAGTTTAGGGGCGCGCACTATTCCTGAAGCTTTCTTT | CASSLGARTIPEAFF | TRBV27 | NA | TRBJ1-1 | NA
TGTGCCAGCAGTGGGGCGGAGGGCTACACCTTC | CASSGAEGYTF | TRBV12-3/TRBV12-4 | NA | TRBJ1-2 | NA
TGTGCCATCAGTGAGTTAGGACAGGGCTACGAGCAGTACTTC | CAISELGQGYEQYF | TRBV10-3 | NA | TRBJ2-7 | TRBD1
TGTGCCAGCAGCCAACCCGGGACAGGGGCTGACACTGAAGCTTTCTTT | CASSQPGTGADTEAFF | TRBV4-2 | few | TRBJ1-1 | TRBD1
TGTGCCAGCAGTTACGGAAGTCGGCAGCCCGCGAATCAGCCCCAGCATTTT | CASSYGSRQPANQPQHF | TRBV6-2/TRBV6-3 | NA | TRBJ1-5 | NA
TGTGCCAGCGCAAAGGGGGAGAGGACTGAAGCTTTCTTT | CASAKGERTEAFF | TRBV9 | NA | TRBJ1-1 | NA
TGCAGCGTTGCCAGGGTGTCCTACGAGCAGTACTTC | CSVARVSYEQYF | TRBV29-1 | NA | TRBJ2-7 | NA
TGCGCCAGCAGTAGGGGCGCAAACACTGAAGCTTTCTTT | CASSRGANTEAFF | TRBV5-1 | NA | TRBJ1-1 | NA